Shown below are 14 T cell receptor beta chains from a single sample sequenced in a study of OX40 agonist ivuxolimab in advanced cancers. Clones were read by immunoSEQ multiplex PCR, and TCRdb kept only the in-frame ones, dropping some. Of approximately 77,000 clones in the sample, 85% to 95% were seen once. Sequencing was performed on CD4+ or CD8+ T cells sorted from blood, taken in a trial of the OX40 agonist ivuxolimab. These receptor sequences come from an adult with an advanced solid tumor such as melanoma, head and neck, liver or kidney cancer.

This rearrangement joins TRBV5-1 to TRBJ2-1; 8 positions agree with TRBD2. This CDR3 is 15 amino acids long. The germline V gene has CDR1 SGHRS and CDR2 YFSETQ. With 3 bases clipped from V and 6 bases from J, the junction kept 8 bases outside the gene matches. CDR3 nucleotides: TGCGCCAGCAGCTCGGAGGGGACTAGTGGCAATGAGCAGTTCTTC. It translates to CASSSEGTSGNEQFF.

The chain combines TRBV11-1 with TRBJ1-5; a possible D gene is TRBD1 (5 bases). This CDR3 is built from 12 residues. Trimming took off 5 bases at V and 9 bases at J, with 11 bases between the two ends. The germline CDR1 and CDR2 sequences are SGHAT and FQDESV (reference sequence). CDR3 sequence (DNA): TGTGCCAGCAGCGTCCCGGGGGGGCCCCAGCATTTT. It yields the protein CASSVPGGPQHF.

This clone was picked up one time. The chain employs TRBV28 and TRBJ1-1; D not resolved. The CDR3 totals 12 residues. CDR1 and CDR2 (germline): MDHEN, SYDVKM. Trimming left V 5 bases short and J 6 bases short, with 10 bases between. The CDR3 spells CASSITFSEAFF. The CDR3 DNA reads as TGTGCCAGCAGTATAACCTTTTCTGAAGCTTTCTTT.

This chain connects TRBV4-3 to TRBJ1-1, with TRBD1 matching 7 bases. Germline assignment: CDR1 LGHNA and CDR2 YSLEER. The CDR3 spans 15 residues. V dropped 3 bases and J dropped 6; count of bases not matched to a gene: 10. DNA for the CDR3: TGCGCCAGCAGCCACGGAGACAGGGAATATGCTGAAGCTTTCTTT. As protein: CASSHGDREYAEAFF.

In this sample, this clone turned up once. The rearrangement links TRBV10-3 to TRBJ1-1, with D maybe TRBD1 (5 bases). Germline V gene data show CDR1 as ENHRY and CDR2 as SYGVKD. Deletions cut 0 bases from V and 0 bases from J, with 8 bases between. The CDR3 covers 15 residues. CDR3 protein: CAISESGTVNTEAFF. DNA of the CDR3: TGTGCCATCAGTGAGTCCGGGACGGTGAACACTGAAGCTTTCTTT.

This clone has more than one count but fewer than ten. CDR3 protein: CASSVADSGNTIYF. CDR3 sequence (DNA): TGCGCCAGCAGCGTGGCGGACTCTGGAAACACCATATATTTT. This chain connects TRBV5-1 to TRBJ1-3, with D unresolved. The CDR3 length is 14 residues. Trimming shortened V by 4 bases and J by 0 bases, and 8 bases separated the two germline ends. Germline assignment: CDR1 SGHRS and CDR2 YFSETQ.

The V call is TRBV5-1, the J call TRBJ2-7; weak D call: TRBD1 (8 bases). V gave up 0 bases and J gave up 5 bases, with 18 bases separating them. The germline gives CDR1 SGHRS, CDR2 YFSETQ. This CDR3 comprises 16 residues. CDR3 sequence (DNA): TGCGCCAGCAGCTTGGCCTGGAGCGGGACAGGAAACGAGCAGTACTTC. Protein product: CASSLAWSGTGNEQYF.

The rearrangement joins TRBV7-3 to TRBJ2-2, with TRBD2 identical over 10 bases. The CDR3 is made up of 15 amino acids. The V and J ends lost 4 bases and 4 bases, in that order; junction bases with no gene match: 3. Germline V CDR1 and CDR2: SGHTA, FQGTGA. CDR3 DNA: TGTGCCAGCAGCTCAGCGGGGGGGCGCACCGGGGAGCTGTTTTTT. It yields the protein CASSSAGGRTGELFF.

This clone has just one count. This rearrangement joins TRBV28 to TRBJ1-4, with TRBD1 identical over 8 bases. There are 17 residues in the CDR3. V shed 5 bases, J shed 0 bases, and the junction held 8 bases outside the gene matches. Germline CDR1 and CDR2: MDHEN and SYDVKM. CDR3 in amino acids: CASSPRQGTATNEKLFF. In DNA, the CDR3 is TGTGCCAGCAGTCCCCGACAGGGGACTGCAACTAATGAAAAACTGTTTTTT.

This clone has a single count. In DNA form, the CDR3 reads TGTGCCAGCAGTTTTATCAGGGGGCCAAACATTCAGTACTTC. Its protein is CASSFIRGPNIQYF. The gene calls are TRBV28 and TRBJ2-4, with 8 bases that match TRBD1. The germline V gene has CDR1 MDHEN and CDR2 SYDVKM. This CDR3 has 14 amino acids. V dropped 3 bases and J dropped 6; count of bases not matched to a gene: 4.

The chain combines TRBV5-1 with TRBJ2-1; 7 bases line up with TRBD1. The junction had 6 bases not matched to a gene; V was cut back by 0 bases and J by 9 bases. The CDR3 has 14 amino acids. The germline CDR1 and CDR2 sequences are SGHRS and YFSETQ. The CDR3, as DNA: TGCGCCAGCAGCTTGGTCCAGGGGGTGGGTGAGCAGTTCTTC. It specifies CASSLVQGVGEQFF.

The chain recombines TRBV5-4 with TRBJ2-2; D might be TRBD2 (6 bases). The germline CDR1 and CDR2 sequences are SGHNT and YYREEE (reference sequence). CDR3 size: 15 residues. V was shortened by 2 bases and J by 3 bases, with 11 bases between the two germline ends. The CDR3, as DNA: TGTGCCAGCAGCTTCGGAGGGGCGGACACCGGGGAGCTGTTTTTT. Protein sequence: CASSFGGADTGELFF.

This clone appeared a few times. This rearrangement joins TRBV14 to TRBJ1-1, with a weak D call TRBD1 (5 bases). This CDR3 is built from 13 residues. In germline, CDR1 is SGHDN, CDR2 FVKESK. Trimming took 4 bases from V and 4 from J, leaving 10 bases between them. CDR3: CASSLLGVTEAFF. The CDR3 DNA sequence: TGTGCCAGCAGCCTCTTGGGGGTCACTGAAGCTTTCTTT. Drawing the rest from reference TRBV14 and TRBJ1-1, the complete variable domain is EAGVTQFPSHSVIEKGQTVTLRCDPISGHDNLYWYRRVMGKEIKFLLHFVKESKQDESGMPNNRFLAERTGGTYSTLKVQPAELEDSGVYFCASSLLGVTEAFFGQGTRLTVV.

This chain uses TRBV2 with TRBJ2-1, with 13 bases lining up with TRBD2. V was clipped by 6 bases and J by 0 bases; unmatched bases: 5. In germline, CDR1 is SNHLY, CDR2 FYNNEI. The CDR3 sequence is 17 residues long. CDR3 bases: TGTGCCAGCAGAGGACTAGCGGGGGCCAGCTCCTACAATGAGCAGTTCTTC. Translating gives CASRGLAGASSYNEQFF.